The 20 T cell receptor beta chains presented below share a single source sample, sequenced in a study of blood T cell repertoires in COVID-19. TCRdb's table, derived via immunoSEQ multiplex PCR, lists solely in-frame clones and lacks some. The table lists approximately 97,000 clones, 78% of them singletons. Sequencing was done on a sample of peripheral blood. These receptors originate from a man in his 60s with active or convalescent COVID-19.

The V gene is TRBV25-1, the J gene TRBJ2-1, with D possibly TRBD1 on 6 matching bases. CDR3 length: 16 residues. V lost 1 base and J 2 bases, leaving 12 bases between the germline ends. The V gene's germline CDR1 is MGHDK and CDR2 SYGVNS. The CDR3 bases are TGTGCCAGCAGTGAATTACAGGGTGGAGCCTACAATGAGCAGTTCTTC. It specifies CASSELQGGAYNEQFF.

The gene calls are TRBV9 and TRBJ2-1; 8 nucleotides agree with TRBD1. V lost 0 bases, J lost 11 bases, and 7 bases stayed unmatched. The CDR3 consists of 14 residues. Germline V lookup: CDR1 SGDLS, CDR2 YYNGEE. The CDR3 loop reads CASSVGQGQGKQFF. DNA of the CDR3: TGTGCCAGCAGCGTAGGGCAAGGACAGGGTAAGCAGTTCTTC.

This clone was seen a few times. The rearrangement joins TRBV11-3 to TRBJ2-1; 8 bases fit TRBD2. V dropped 2 bases and J dropped 4; count of bases not matched to a gene: 7. Looked up from germline, CDR1 is SGHNT and CDR2 is YENEEA. CDR3 length: 16 residues. The CDR3 sequence is CASSLLPAGGYNEQFF. In nucleotides, the CDR3 is TGTGCCAGCAGCTTACTACCGGCGGGAGGATACAATGAGCAGTTCTTC.

The genes are TRBV7-2 and TRBJ2-5; D remains ambiguous. Deletions cut 1 base from V and 2 bases from J, with 8 bases between. This CDR3 has 14 amino acids. Germline V gives CDR1 SGHTA, CDR2 FQGNSA. The CDR3 DNA sequence: TGTGCCAGCAGCTTAGGACACCTTCAAGAGACCCAGTACTTC. Encoded protein: CASSLGHLQETQYF.

This clone was detected once. The chain combines TRBV21-1 with TRBJ2-3; the table's D call TRBD2 went unverified against the DNA. TRBV21-1 is flagged as a pseudogene. The CDR3 length is 18 residues. CDR3 sequence: CASSSQLAGGPGTDTQYF. CDR3 nucleotides: TGTGCCAGCAGCTCACAACTAGCGGGAGGGCCCGGCACAGATACGCAGTATTTT.

This clone occurred a few times. The rearrangement joins TRBV5-1 to TRBJ1-1; D call uncertain. Trimming pared 3 bases from V and 1 base from J, leaving 13 bases between. Per germline, CDR1 SGHRS and CDR2 YFSETQ. The CDR3 has 15 amino acids. As DNA, the CDR3 is TGCGCCAGCAGCTCCCAGGCTCCGGAGAACACTGAAGCTTTCTTT. It codes for CASSSQAPENTEAFF.

A note on this clone: The germline gene is not matched at one end of the junction; a read error may be the cause. The chain couples TRBV5-4 to TRBJ1-1; 8 nucleotides agree with TRBD1. Germline CDR1 SGHNT, CDR2 YYREEE (reference sequence). The CDR3 length is 14 residues. The CDR3, as DNA: TGTGCCAGCAGGTTGGACAGGGTGCACACTGAAGCTTTCTTT. This encodes CASRLDRVHTEAFF.

The chain combines TRBV6-5 with TRBJ1-2; 9 nucleotides align to TRBD1. CDR1 and CDR2 from the germline V gene are MNHEY and SVGAGI. The CDR3 runs to 16 residues. V shed 0 bases and J 2 bases; nucleotides not matched to a gene: 4. CDR3 amino acids: CASSYSAGQGNYGYTF. DNA of the CDR3: TGTGCCAGCAGTTACTCGGCGGGACAGGGAAACTATGGCTACACCTTC.

This rearrangement joins TRBV7-2 to TRBJ2-3, with D perhaps TRBD2 (5 bases). The CDR3 length is 15 residues. CDR1 and CDR2 from the germline V gene are SGHTA and FQGNSA. V was cut by 1 base and J by 2 bases, with 10 bases left in between. CDR3 sequence: CASSLEASSTDTQYF. The DNA of the CDR3 is TGTGCCAGCAGCTTAGAGGCTAGCTCCACAGATACGCAGTATTTT. Looking up the rest from reference TRBV7-2 and TRBJ2-3 gives the full variable domain: GAGVSQSPSNKVTEKGKDVELRCDPISGHTALYWYRQSLGQGLEFLIYFQGNSAPDKSGLPSDRFSAERTGGSVSTLTIQRTQQEDSAVYLCASSLEASSTDTQYFGPGTRLTVL.

V gene TRBV2 combines with J gene TRBJ2-2; weak D call: TRBD2 (7 bases). CDR1 is SNHLY, CDR2 FYNNEI, per germline. The CDR3 covers 15 residues. V shed 7 bases and J shed 4 bases, with 16 bases lying between them. In nucleotides, the CDR3 is TGTGCCAGCACCGCGGGGAGGGGGGTCACCGGGGAGCTGTTTTTT. Protein sequence: CASTAGRGVTGELFF.

In its sample, this clone was seen a few times. The V and J genes are TRBV30 and TRBJ1-2, with TRBD1 matching 7 bases. After removal of 4 bases from V and 6 bases from J, the junction contained 8 bases not matched to a gene. There are 13 residues in the CDR3. Germline assignment: CDR1 GTSNPN and CDR2 SVGIG (reference sequence). CDR3 region: CAWITGTVNGYTF. The CDR3 region has the DNA TGTGCCTGGATTACCGGGACAGTCAATGGCTACACCTTC.

The chain joins TRBV6-5 to TRBJ1-5, with TRBD1 identical over 9 bases. The CDR3 has 14 amino acids. Trimming took 6 bases from V and 4 from J; bases not matched to a gene: 4. The germline V gene has CDR1 MNHEY and CDR2 SVGAGI. CDR3 DNA sequence: TGTGCCAGCAGACAGGGACAGGGAAATCAGCCCCAGCATTTT. Its protein is CASRQGQGNQPQHF.

The chain has TRBV19 and TRBJ2-2; TRBD2 is a possible D gene (6 bases). The germline V gene encodes CDR1 LNHDA and CDR2 SQIVND (reference sequence). The CDR3 spans 13 residues. V dropped 4 bases and J dropped 5 bases, with 8 bases sitting between them. The CDR3 nucleotides are TGTGCCAGTAGTACGACTAGGACCGGGGAGCTGTTTTTT. Its translation: CASSTTRTGELFF.

The V call is TRBV7-9, the J call TRBJ1-3; 9 bases fit TRBD1. Per the germline V gene, CDR1 is SEHNR and CDR2 is FQNEAQ (reference sequence). This CDR3 spans 17 amino acids. With V trimmed by 2 bases and J by 1 base, 6 bases remained unmatched. CDR3 in DNA: TGTGCCAGCAGCTTAAGCGGACAGGGGATGTCTGGAAACACCATATATTTT. Protein product: CASSLSGQGMSGNTIYF.

The genes are TRBV7-9 and TRBJ2-1; possibly TRBD2 for D (5 bases). The germline V and J ends were trimmed by 3 bases and 5 bases, with 8 bases remaining between them. Germline V gene sequence: CDR1 SEHNR, CDR2 FQNEAQ (reference sequence). The CDR3 loop spans 13 amino acids. CDR3 in DNA: TGTGCCAGCAGCTTCGGGAACAACAATGAGCAGTTCTTC. Translated: CASSFGNNNEQFF.

The chain recombines TRBV6-5 with TRBJ2-3; D is perhaps TRBD1 (6 bases). Trimming shortened V by 1 base and J by 3 bases, and 11 bases separated the two germline ends. The germline V gene has CDR1 MNHEY and CDR2 SVGAGI. This CDR3 is built from 15 residues. CDR3 protein: CASSYLGAETDTQYF. The DNA of the CDR3 is TGTGCCAGCAGTTACTTGGGGGCTGAAACAGATACGCAGTATTTT.

The CDR3 nucleotides read TGTGCCAGCAAGTACAGGAGCTCTGGAAACACCATATATTTT. This encodes CASKYRSSGNTIYF. The rearrangement links TRBV5-6 to TRBJ1-3, with a weak D call TRBD1 (5 bases). The ends were cut back, 6 bases at V and 0 bases at J, with 10 bases in the middle. This CDR3 contains 14 residues. Germline V CDR1 and CDR2: SGHDT, YYEEEE.

The chain is built from TRBV6-4 and TRBJ2-1, with 10 bases identical to TRBD2. Germline values: CDR1 MRHNA, CDR2 SNTAGT. The trim removed 8 bases at V and 0 bases at J, leaving 4 bases unmatched. This CDR3 is 15 amino acids long. The CDR3 here is CASWKREGSYNEQFF. CDR3 coding DNA: TGTGCCAGCTGGAAGCGGGAGGGCTCCTACAATGAGCAGTTCTTC.

The chain joins TRBV28 to TRBJ1-6; 9 bases match TRBD1. CDR3 length equals 15 residues. Losses at the gene ends were 7 bases for V and 6 bases for J; bases not matched to a gene: 7. CDR1 MDHEN and CDR2 SYDVKM come from the germline V gene. The CDR3 sequence is CASMSLTGGNSPLHF. CDR3 nucleotide sequence: TGTGCCAGCATGAGTTTGACAGGGGGTAATTCACCCCTCCACTTT.

This chain uses TRBV5-1 with TRBJ2-7, with 9 positions matching TRBD1. The V gene end was trimmed by 3 bases and the J gene end by 2 bases; junction bases not matched to a gene: 3. Germline V gives CDR1 SGHRS, CDR2 YFSETQ. CDR3 length: 14 amino acids. The CDR3 sequence: CASSSDRGAYEQYF. The CDR3 DNA follows: TGCGCCAGCAGCTCCGACAGGGGGGCCTACGAGCAGTACTTC.